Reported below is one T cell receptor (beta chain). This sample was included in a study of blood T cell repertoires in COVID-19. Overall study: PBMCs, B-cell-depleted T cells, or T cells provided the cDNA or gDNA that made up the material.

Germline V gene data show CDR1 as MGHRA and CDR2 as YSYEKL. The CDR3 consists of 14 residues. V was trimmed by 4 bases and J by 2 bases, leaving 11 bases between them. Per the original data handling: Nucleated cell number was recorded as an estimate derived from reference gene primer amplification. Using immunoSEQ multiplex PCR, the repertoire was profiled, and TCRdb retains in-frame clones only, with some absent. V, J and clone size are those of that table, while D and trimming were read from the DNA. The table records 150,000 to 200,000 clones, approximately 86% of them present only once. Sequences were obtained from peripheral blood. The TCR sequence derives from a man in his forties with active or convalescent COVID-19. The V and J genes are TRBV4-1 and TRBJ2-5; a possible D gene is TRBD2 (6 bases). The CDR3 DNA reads TGCGCCAGCAGCCTCCGACTAGATCAAGAGACCCAGTACTTC. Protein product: CASSLRLDQETQYF.